One TCR beta chain is described in this entry. The antigen is not known. Profiled with immunoSEQ multiplex PCR; TCRdb holds only in-frame clones, not every one. The sample carries 150,000 to 200,000 clones, 85% to 95% recorded once. The sample is drawn from a study of T cell responses to AZD1222 COVID-19 vaccine. Whole-study findings and limits: Spike-specific TCR repertoires showed rising breadth and depth after two AZD1222 doses.

The source was peripheral blood, collected on day 0 of AZD1222 vaccination. The TCR comes from an adult in good health.

CDR3 in amino acids: CGSSHPQETQYF. The CDR3, as DNA: TGTGGATCCTCCCACCCGCAAGAGACCCAGTACTTC. The chain recombines TRBV6-4 with TRBJ2-5; D call uncertain. The germline V gene encodes CDR1 MRHNA and CDR2 SNTAGT. The CDR3 covers 12 residues.